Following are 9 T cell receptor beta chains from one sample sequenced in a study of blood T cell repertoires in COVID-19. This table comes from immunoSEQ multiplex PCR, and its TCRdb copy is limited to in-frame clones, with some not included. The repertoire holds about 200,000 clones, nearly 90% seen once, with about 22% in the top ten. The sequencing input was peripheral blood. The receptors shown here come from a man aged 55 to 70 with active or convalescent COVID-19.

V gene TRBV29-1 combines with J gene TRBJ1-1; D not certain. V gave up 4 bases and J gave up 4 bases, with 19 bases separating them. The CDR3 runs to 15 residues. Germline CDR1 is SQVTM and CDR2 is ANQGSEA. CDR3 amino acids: CSVGLGSLKSTEAFF. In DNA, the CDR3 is TGCAGCGTTGGGCTAGGGAGTCTTAAGAGCACTGAAGCTTTCTTT.

The CDR3 DNA sequence: TGTGCCAGCAGTGCTATCCGGGACAGGGAACGCTTGGCCTACGAGCAGTACTTC. This encodes CASSAIRDRERLAYEQYF. The rearrangement uses TRBV6-4 and TRBJ2-7; TRBD1 matches at 9 bases. The V segment lost 4 bases and the J segment 2 bases; nucleotides outside the gene matches: 15. This CDR3 has 18 amino acids. CDR1 and CDR2 (germline): MRHNA, SNTAGT.

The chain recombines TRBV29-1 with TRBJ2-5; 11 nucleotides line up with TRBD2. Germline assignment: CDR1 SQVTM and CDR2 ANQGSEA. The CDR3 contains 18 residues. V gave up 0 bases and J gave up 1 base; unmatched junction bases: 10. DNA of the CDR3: TGCAGCGTTGAAGAGTCTAGCGGGGGGCATCCTCCCCAAGAGACCCAGTACTTC. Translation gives CSVEESSGGHPPQETQYF.

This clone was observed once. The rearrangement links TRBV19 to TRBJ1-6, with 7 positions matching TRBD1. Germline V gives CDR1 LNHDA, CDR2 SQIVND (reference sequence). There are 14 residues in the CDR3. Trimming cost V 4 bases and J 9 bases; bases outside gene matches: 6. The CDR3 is CASSTDRDPSPLHF. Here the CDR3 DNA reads TGTGCCAGTAGTACTGACAGGGATCCTTCACCCCTCCACTTT.

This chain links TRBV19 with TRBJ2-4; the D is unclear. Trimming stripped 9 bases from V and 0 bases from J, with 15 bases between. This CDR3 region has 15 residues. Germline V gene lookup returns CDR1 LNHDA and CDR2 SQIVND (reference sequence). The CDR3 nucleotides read TGTGCCAGCCACTCTGGTGTTTTAGCCAAAAACATTCAGTACTTC. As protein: CASHSGVLAKNIQYF.

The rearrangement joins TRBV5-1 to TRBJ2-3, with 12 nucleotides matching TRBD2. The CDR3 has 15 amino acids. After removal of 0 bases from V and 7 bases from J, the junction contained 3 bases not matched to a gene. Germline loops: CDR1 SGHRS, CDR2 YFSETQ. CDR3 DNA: TGCGCCAGCAGCTTGGGACTAGCGGGGGAAAATACGCAGTATTTT. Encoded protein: CASSLGLAGENTQYF.

The CDR3 DNA is TGTGCCAGCACTCTAGCGGTCTACGAGCAGTACTTC. Amino acid sequence: CASTLAVYEQYF. The V gene is TRBV2, the J gene TRBJ2-7; TRBD2 matches 7 bases. The CDR3 totals 12 residues. V shed 7 bases and J 3 bases; nucleotides not matched to a gene: 3. Germline lookup yields CDR1 SNHLY and CDR2 FYNNEI.

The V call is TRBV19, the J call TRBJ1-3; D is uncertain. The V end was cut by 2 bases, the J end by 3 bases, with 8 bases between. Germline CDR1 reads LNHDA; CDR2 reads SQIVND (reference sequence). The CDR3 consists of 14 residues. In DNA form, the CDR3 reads TGTGCCAGTAGTATAAGAGGTGATGGAAACACCATATATTTT. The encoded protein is CASSIRGDGNTIYF.

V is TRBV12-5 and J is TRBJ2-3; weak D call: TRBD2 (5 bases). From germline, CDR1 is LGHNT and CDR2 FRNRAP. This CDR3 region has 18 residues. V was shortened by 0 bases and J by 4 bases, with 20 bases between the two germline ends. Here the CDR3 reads CASGLVRDGEMVADTQYF. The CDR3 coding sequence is TGTGCTAGTGGTTTGGTACGTGACGGGGAGATGGTCGCAGATACGCAGTATTTT.